Listed here are 4 T cell receptor beta chains from one sample, sequenced in a study of control samples from healthy donors and cancer patients. The table came from immunoSEQ multiplex PCR; TCRdb's copy has only in-frame clones and leaves some out. The sample holds roughly 120,000 clones, about 95% seen once. Sequencing input: blood. These receptors were taken from a man aged 25 to 45 in good health.

The chain is built from TRBV5-1 and TRBJ2-7; tentatively, D is TRBD2 (6 bases). CDR3 length: 14 residues. Germline CDR1 is SGHRS and CDR2 is YFSETQ. V was clipped by 0 bases and J by 6 bases, with 13 bases between them. The CDR3 sequence is CASSLVTGVGEQYF. The CDR3 bases are TGCGCCAGCAGCTTGGTAACGGGGGTGGGCGAGCAGTACTTC.

The count of this clone is one. V gene TRBV3-1 (or the pseudogene TRBV3-2) combines with J gene TRBJ1-2, with 8 bases that match TRBD1. Germline V gene data show CDR1 as LGHDT and CDR2 as YNNKEL (reference sequence). The CDR3 runs to 18 residues. Trimming took 2 bases from V and 0 from J; bases not matched to a gene: 11. DNA for the CDR3: TGTGCCAGCAGCCAATATCAGGGGGCGCGTAGGGCTAACTATGGCTACACCTTC. Translated: CASSQYQGARRANYGYTF.

The rearrangement links TRBV5-5 to TRBJ2-7; tentatively, D is TRBD2 (6 bases). Per germline, CDR1 SGHKS and CDR2 YYEKEE (reference sequence). The CDR3 runs to 17 residues. Deletions cut 0 bases from V and 4 bases from J, with 20 bases between. CDR3 residues: CASSLGRNGAEGYEQYF. CDR3 DNA: TGTGCCAGCAGCTTGGGGCGTAATGGAGCGGAGGGTTACGAGCAGTACTTC.

The CDR3, as DNA: TGTGCCAGTAGGAGAATCGGGTCGCGGGCTAACTATGGCTACACCTTC. It codes for CASRRIGSRANYGYTF. This rearrangement joins TRBV19 to TRBJ1-2; D remains ambiguous. Trimming cost V 6 bases and J 0 bases, with 17 bases left between them. CDR1 LNHDA and CDR2 SQIVND come from the germline V gene (reference sequence). The CDR3 covers 16 residues.